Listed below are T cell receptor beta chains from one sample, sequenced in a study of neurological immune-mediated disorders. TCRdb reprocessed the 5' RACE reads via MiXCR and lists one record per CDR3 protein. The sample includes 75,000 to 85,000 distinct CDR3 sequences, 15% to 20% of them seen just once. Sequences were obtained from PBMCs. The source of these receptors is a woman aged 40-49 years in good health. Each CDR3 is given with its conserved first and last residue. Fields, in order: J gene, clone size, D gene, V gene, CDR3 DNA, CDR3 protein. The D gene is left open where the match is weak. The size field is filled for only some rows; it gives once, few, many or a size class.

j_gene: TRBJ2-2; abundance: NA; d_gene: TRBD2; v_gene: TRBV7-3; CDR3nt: TGTGCCAGCAGCTTAAGGCTAGCGGGGATGAACACCGGGGAGCTGTTTTTT; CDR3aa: CASSLRLAGMNTGELFF
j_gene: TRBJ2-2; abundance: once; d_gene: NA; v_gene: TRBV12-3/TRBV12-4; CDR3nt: TGTGCCAGCACCCAGGGTTTCACCGGGGAGCTGTTTTTT; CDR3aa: CASTQGFTGELFF
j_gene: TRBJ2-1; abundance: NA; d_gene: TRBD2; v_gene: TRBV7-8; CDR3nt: TGTGCCAGCAGGTTCCGACTAGCGGGGAGCTCCTACAATGAGCAGTTCTTC; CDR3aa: CASRFRLAGSSYNEQFF
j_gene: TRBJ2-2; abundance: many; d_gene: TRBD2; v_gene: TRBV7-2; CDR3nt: TGTGCCAGCAGCTTACCGCCGAGGGAGCGGGGGACCAACACCGGGGAGCTGTTTTTT; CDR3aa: CASSLPPRERGTNTGELFF
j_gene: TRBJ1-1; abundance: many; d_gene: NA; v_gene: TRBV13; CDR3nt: TGTGCCAGCAGCTTACAAGGCGGGAACACTGAAGCTTTCTTT; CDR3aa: CASSLQGGNTEAFF
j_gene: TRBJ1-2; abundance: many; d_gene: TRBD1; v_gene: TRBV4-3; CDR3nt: TGCGCCAGCAGCCAGGACAGGGGCCCCTATGGCTACACCTTC; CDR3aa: CASSQDRGPYGYTF
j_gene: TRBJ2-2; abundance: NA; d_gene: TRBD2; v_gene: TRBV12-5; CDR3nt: TGTGCTAGTGGTTTCAGCGGGGGGGGCACCGGGGAGCTGTTTTTT; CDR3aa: CASGFSGGGTGELFF
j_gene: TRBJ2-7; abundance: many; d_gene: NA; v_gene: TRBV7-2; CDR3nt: TGTGCCAGCAGCCTCCGGCTGGGAACCTACGAGCAGTACTTC; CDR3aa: CASSLRLGTYEQYF
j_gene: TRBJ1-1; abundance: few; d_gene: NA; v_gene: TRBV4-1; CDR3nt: TGCGCCAGCAGCCAAGTATTTGGCAGGAGTAGGACTGAAGCTTTCTTT; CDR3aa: CASSQVFGRSRTEAFF
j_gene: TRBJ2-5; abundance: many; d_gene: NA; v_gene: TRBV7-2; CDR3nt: TGTGCCAGCAGCTCCTCGGGACGAAACGAGGAGACCCAGTACTTC; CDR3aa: CASSSSGRNEETQYF
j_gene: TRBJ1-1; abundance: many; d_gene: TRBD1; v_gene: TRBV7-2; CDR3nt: TGTGCCAGCAGCCTCAGACAGGGGACCTTAAGCACTGAAGCTTTCTTT; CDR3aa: CASSLRQGTLSTEAFF
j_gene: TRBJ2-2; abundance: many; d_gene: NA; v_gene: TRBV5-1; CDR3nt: TGCGCCAGCAGCTTGGTTTCGACCGGGGAGCTGTTTTTT; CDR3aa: CASSLVSTGELFF
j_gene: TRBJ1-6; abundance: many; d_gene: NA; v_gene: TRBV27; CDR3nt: TGTGCCAGCAGTATGCGGGGTTCCTATAATTCACCCCTCCACTTT; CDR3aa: CASSMRGSYNSPLHF
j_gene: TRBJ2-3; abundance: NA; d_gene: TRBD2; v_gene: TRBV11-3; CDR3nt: TGTGCCAGCAGCTTAGGGGCTAGCGGGGGGGGGGATACGCAGTATTTT; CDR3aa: CASSLGASGGGDTQYF
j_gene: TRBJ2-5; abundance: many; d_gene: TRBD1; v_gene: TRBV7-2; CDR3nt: TGTGCCAGCAGCCTGGGACAGGGGGGGACCCAGTACTTC; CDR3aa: CASSLGQGGTQYF
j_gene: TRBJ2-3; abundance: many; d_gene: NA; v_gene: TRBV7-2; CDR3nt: TGTGCCAGCAGCCCCCCCTCACTTCCGGTGCAGTATTTT; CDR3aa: CASSPPSLPVQYF
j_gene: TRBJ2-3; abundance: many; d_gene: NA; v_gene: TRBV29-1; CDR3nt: TGCAGCGTTGTCAGGGACGATACGCAGTATTTT; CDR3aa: CSVVRDDTQYF
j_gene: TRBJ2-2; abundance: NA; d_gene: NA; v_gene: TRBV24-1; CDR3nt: TGTGCCACCAGTGACAACAGGGACACCGGGGAGCTGTTTTTT; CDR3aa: CATSDNRDTGELFF
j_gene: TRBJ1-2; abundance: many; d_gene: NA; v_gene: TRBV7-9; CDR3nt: TGTGCCAGCAGCTATACAGACAATGGCTACACCTTC; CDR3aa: CASSYTDNGYTF
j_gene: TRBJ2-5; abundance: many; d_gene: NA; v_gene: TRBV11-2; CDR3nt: TGTGCCAGCAGCCTCTTAACCGGGGTGGAGACCCAGTACTTC; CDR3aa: CASSLLTGVETQYF
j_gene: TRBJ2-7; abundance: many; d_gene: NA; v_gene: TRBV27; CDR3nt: TGTGCCAGCAGTCTCTCGGCCCAGGGCCCCTACGAGCAGTACTTC; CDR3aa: CASSLSAQGPYEQYF
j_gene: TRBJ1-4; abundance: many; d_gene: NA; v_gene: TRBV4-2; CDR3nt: TGTGCCAGCAGCCAAGATCATGGGGAAAAACTGTTTTTT; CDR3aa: CASSQDHGEKLFF
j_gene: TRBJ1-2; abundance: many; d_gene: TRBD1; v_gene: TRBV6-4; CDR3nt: TGTGCCAGCAGTGATTCCTCAGGGGGCGCAAATGGCTACACCTTC; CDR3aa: CASSDSSGGANGYTF
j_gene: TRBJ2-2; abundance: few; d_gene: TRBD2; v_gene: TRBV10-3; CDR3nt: TGTGCCATCAGTGAGTCAGGAGCGGGGCGCGGGACCGGGGAGCTGTTTTTT; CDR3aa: CAISESGAGRGTGELFF
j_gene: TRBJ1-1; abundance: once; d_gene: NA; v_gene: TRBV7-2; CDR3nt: TGTGCCAGCAGCTCTCGGTCGAACACTGAAGCTTTCTTT; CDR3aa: CASSSRSNTEAFF